This T cell receptor beta chain was sequenced for a study of CD8+ T cells in alopecia areata. Of note for this clone: Its antigen is undetermined.

Described treatment: oral pan-JAK inhibitor, 5-10 mg twice daily. Collection of lesional scalp punch biopsies and peripheral blood was performed in alopecia areata patients. Study-level points and caveats: Treatment with tofacitinib significantly lowered scalp clonality and reduced expanded CD8+ clones among the top 100.

Extracted RNA was reverse transcribed, and the resulting cDNA served as sequencing template. The method was immunoSEQ multiplex PCR; TCRdb's version includes in-frame clones alone and lacks a portion of them. The sample has approximately 300,000 clones, over 45% seen once. The sequenced sample was CD4+ T cells sorted from blood, obtained at week 24, from a patient treated with tofacitinib. The TCR originated in a human donor with alopecia areata.

CDR3 residues: CSVGSASTDTQYF. The DNA of the CDR3 is TGCAGCGTTGGGAGTGCTAGCACAGATACGCAGTATTTT. The rearrangement links TRBV29-1 to TRBJ2-3; unclear D gene. Germline CDR1 reads SQVTM; CDR2 reads ANQGSEA. This CDR3 has 13 residues. Trimming pared 4 bases from V and 0 bases from J, leaving 8 bases between.